This entry lists 6 T cell receptor beta chains sequenced from one sample in a study of cytomegalovirus exposure and HLA in healthy donors. Amplification used 60 Vbeta primers and 13 Jbeta primers. Measured with immunoSEQ multiplex PCR; TCRdb has only the in-frame clones, and not every one. This table holds around 75,000 clones, 75% to 80% found once. The sample comprised PBMCs. The source of these receptors is a man aged 40-49 years in good health and CMV-seronegative.

The chain has TRBV15 and TRBJ2-2; 11 bases agree with TRBD2. V was pared by 0 bases and J by 7 bases, with 10 bases of the junction left unmatched. The CDR3 totals 18 residues. CDR1 LNHNV and CDR2 YYDKDF come from the germline V gene (reference sequence). Written as DNA, the CDR3 is TGTGCCACCAGCAGAGATAGTCTAGCGGGGGGACATGTCGGGGAGCTGTTTTTT. Translated: CATSRDSLAGGHVGELFF.

The chain links TRBV5-1 to TRBJ2-7; D is unresolved. CDR1 is SGHRS and CDR2 is YFSETQ in the germline V gene. The CDR3 covers 13 residues. Deletions cut 3 bases from V and 2 bases from J, with 9 bases between. The CDR3 DNA reads TGCGCCAGCAGCTACACAGTTACCTACGAGCAGTACTTC. Translation gives CASSYTVTYEQYF. The full variable domain, its missing parts supplied by reference TRBV5-1 and TRBJ2-7, is KAGVTQTPRYLIKTRGQQVTLSCSPISGHRSVSWYQQTPGQGLQFLFEYFSETQRNKGNFPGRFSGRQFSNSRSEMNVSTLELGDSALYLCASSYTVTYEQYFGPGTRLTVT.

This clone turned up a few times. This chain joins TRBV4-2 and TRBJ1-5; 8 positions agree with TRBD1. V lost 7 bases, J lost 3 bases, and 5 bases stayed unmatched. Germline V gene sequence: CDR1 LGHNA, CDR2 YNFKEQ. The CDR3 loop spans 14 amino acids. The CDR3 loop reads CASTMGQDNQPQHF. The DNA for the CDR3 is TGTGCCAGCACCATGGGACAGGACAATCAGCCCCAGCATTTT.

This clone showed up just once. V and J are TRBV9 and TRBJ2-4; TRBD2 might be the D (5 bases). Germline CDR1 is SGDLS and CDR2 is YYNGEE. V was shortened by 3 bases and J by 8 bases, with 12 bases between the two germline ends. There are 13 residues in the CDR3. CDR3 in DNA: TGTGCCAGCAGCGACGGGATGAAGGACATTCAGTACTTC. It specifies CASSDGMKDIQYF.

The chain joins TRBV9 to TRBJ2-7; a weak D match, TRBD2 (7 bases). The germline gives CDR1 SGDLS, CDR2 YYNGEE. V was cut by 4 bases and J by 0 bases, with 14 bases left in between. The CDR3 length is 15 residues. The CDR3 is CASSPGGPFSYEQYF. Here the CDR3 DNA reads TGTGCCAGCAGCCCCGGGGGGCCTTTCTCCTACGAGCAGTACTTC.

This clone was counted a few times. The DNA of the CDR3 is TGTGCCAGCAGCTCCCTAGGAATCGCCGGGGAGCTGTTTTTT. As protein: CASSSLGIAGELFF. The rearrangement uses TRBV7-3 and TRBJ2-2; no reliable D call. The germline CDR1 and CDR2 sequences are SGHTA and FQGTGA. The germline V and J ends were trimmed by 4 bases and 6 bases, with 12 bases remaining between them. The CDR3 runs 14 residues.